This T cell receptor beta chain originates from a study of T cell responses to AZD1222 COVID-19 vaccine. Clones were sequenced by immunoSEQ multiplex PCR, and TCRdb holds only the in-frame ones, with some missing. The table records 120,000 to 150,000 clones, roughly 90% of them present only once. The ends were cut back, 4 bases at V and 7 bases at J, with 19 bases in the middle. Germline V gives CDR1 SQVTM, CDR2 ANQGSEA. The CDR3 has 14 residues. Worth noting for this clone: Its antigen is not identified.

The study's findings and limits: Spike regions recognized by vaccine-associated CD4 TCRs spanned the protein, led by 160-218 and 743-854. Repertoire samples came only from after the peak T cell response.

This specimen was peripheral blood, taken on day 0 of AZD1222 vaccination. The TCR sequence derives from an adult in good health. The genes are TRBV29-1 and TRBJ1-2; tentatively, D is TRBD1 (5 bases). The CDR3 spells CSVASRDPGRGYTF. Here the CDR3 DNA reads TGCAGCGTTGCGTCCCGGGACCCTGGGCGTGGCTACACCTTC.